These T cell receptor beta chains were read from a single sample in a study of vaccination and CD4 T cells after COVID-19. TCRdb used MiXCR to reprocess the PCR reads, holding one entry per CDR3 protein. Among over 5,500 distinct CDR3 sequences, about 54% were seen once, and the ten largest hold 34%. Which antigens these TCRs recognize remains unknown. The sequenced sample consisted of CD4+ T cells from blood, cultured in vitro. All receptors come from a human donor who had recovered from COVID-19. CDR3s include the opening cysteine and the closing phenylalanine or tryptophan. A D gene is named only where the DNA matches it firmly. Rows give clone size only sometimes, using once, few, many, or a class for an expanded clone.

CDR3aa,CDR3nt,d_gene,v_gene,abundance,j_gene,len
CASRDVSNQPQHF,TGTGCCAGCAGAGACGTCTCAAATCAGCCCCAGCATTTT,.,TRBV6-2/TRBV6-3,.,TRBJ1-5,13
CASSGLNTEAFF,TGTGCCAGCAGCGGCCTGAACACTGAAGCTTTCTTT,.,TRBV7-6,few,TRBJ1-1,12
CASSTRQGGYTF,TGTGCCAGCAGCACTAGACAGGGCGGCTACACCTTC,TRBD1,TRBV7-8,.,TRBJ1-2,12
CSAQGLRALNEQFF,TGCAGTGCGCAAGGACTACGGGCGCTCAATGAGCAGTTCTTC,.,TRBV20-1,.,TRBJ2-1,14
CASSPGLQETQYF,TGTGCCAGCAGCCCGGGACTACAAGAGACCCAGTACTTC,TRBD2,TRBV6-2/TRBV6-3,once,TRBJ2-5,13
CAISEMGQGSQPQHF,TGTGCCATCAGTGAGATGGGACAGGGGAGTCAGCCCCAGCATTTT,TRBD1,TRBV10-3,few,TRBJ1-5,15
CASGRSLTMNTEAFF,TGTGCCAGCGGCCGCAGTCTCACTATGAACACTGAAGCTTTCTTT,.,TRBV28,.,TRBJ1-1,15
CSARDSAAGNSPLHF,TGCAGTGCTAGAGATTCAGCAGCCGGAAATTCACCCCTCCACTTT,.,TRBV20-1,.,TRBJ1-6,15
CSAREGGSNQPQHF,TGCAGTGCTAGAGAAGGGGGAAGCAATCAGCCCCAGCATTTT,.,TRBV20-1,medium-sized,TRBJ1-5,14
CASSLGDSSNSPLHF,TGTGCCAGCAGCTTAGGGGACAGTTCTAATTCACCCCTCCACTTT,TRBD1,TRBV7-9,few,TRBJ1-6,15
CSARGNTEAFF,TGCAGTGCAAGAGGAAACACTGAAGCTTTCTTT,.,TRBV20-1,.,TRBJ1-1,11
CASSKLGPRGAKGEQYF,TGTGCCAGCAGCAAACTGGGGCCCCGAGGGGCGAAGGGCGAGCAGTACTTC,.,TRBV21-1,.,TRBJ2-7,17
CASSIEDSEAFF,TGTGCCAGTAGTATAGAGGACAGCGAAGCTTTCTTT,.,TRBV19,.,TRBJ1-1,12
CASSDWAGGPGTQYF,TGTGCCAGCAGTGATTGGGCGGGGGGGCCAGGGACGCAGTATTTT,TRBD2,TRBV2,.,TRBJ2-3,15
CASGRTDSYEQYF,TGTGCCAGCGGACGGACCGACTCCTACGAGCAGTACTTC,.,TRBV6-1,.,TRBJ2-7,13
CASSEAPGTGYGYTF,TGTGCCAGCAGCGAGGCCCCAGGTACAGGGTATGGCTACACCTTC,.,TRBV11-3,few,TRBJ1-2,15
CASSLSRGAVHEQYF,TGTGCCAGCAGTTTAAGTCGGGGGGCGGTGCACGAGCAGTACTTC,.,TRBV12-3/TRBV12-4,.,TRBJ2-7,15
CASSLRGHYTGELFF,TGTGCCAGCAGTTTACGGGGACATTACACCGGGGAGCTGTTTTTT,.,TRBV27,.,TRBJ2-2,15
CASTQRGGRGEETQYF,TGTGCCAGCACCCAGCGAGGGGGCAGGGGGGAAGAGACCCAGTACTTC,.,TRBV7-8,.,TRBJ2-5,16
CASSLASSGGYEQYF,TGTGCCAGCAGCTTAGCCTCTAGCGGGGGCTACGAGCAGTACTTC,TRBD2,TRBV7-2,.,TRBJ2-7,15
CASSAKGLNTEAFF,TGTGCCAGCAGCGCCAAGGGGCTGAACACTGAAGCTTTCTTT,.,TRBV5-8,medium-sized,TRBJ1-1,14
CASSSNRGGGAPQHF,TGTGCCAGTAGTTCAAACAGGGGTGGTGGCGCGCCCCAGCATTTT,TRBD1,TRBV19,.,TRBJ1-5,15
CASSLVFGTSGYSGANVLTF,TGTGCCAGCAGCTTAGTTTTCGGGACTAGCGGATACTCTGGGGCCAACGTCCTGACTTTC,TRBD2,TRBV11-3,.,TRBJ2-6,20
CSVAPRDNLYEQYF,TGCAGCGTGGCTCCCCGGGACAACCTCTACGAGCAGTACTTC,.,TRBV29-1,.,TRBJ2-7,14
CASNSISNQPQHF,TGTGCCAGCAATAGTATTAGCAATCAGCCCCAGCATTTT,.,TRBV19,.,TRBJ1-5,13
CASSLRGGGYTF,TGTGCCAGCAGCCTCAGGGGCGGGGGCTACACCTTC,.,TRBV27,few,TRBJ1-2,12
CASSKALTGEAGYTF,TGTGCCAGCAGCAAAGCCTTGACAGGGGAGGCGGGCTACACCTTC,.,TRBV21-1,.,TRBJ1-2,15
CASSQGNYGYTF,TGTGCCAGCAGTCAGGGAAACTATGGCTACACCTTC,.,TRBV28,once,TRBJ1-2,12
CATILPGPGYGYTF,TGTGCCACCATACTCCCGGGGCCTGGCTATGGCTACACCTTC,.,TRBV19,.,TRBJ1-2,14
CASSPPGGEQFF,TGTGCCAGCAGCCCGCCCGGGGGAGAGCAGTTCTTC,.,TRBV7-3,few,TRBJ2-1,12
CASSLDRTGNSYEQYF,TGTGCCAGCAGCCTAGACCGGACAGGGAACTCCTACGAGCAGTACTTC,TRBD1,TRBV12-3/TRBV12-4,.,TRBJ2-7,16
CASSLAAIPTGEKLFF,TGTGCCAGCAGCTTAGCCGCTATACCCACCGGCGAAAAACTGTTTTTT,.,TRBV7-2,few,TRBJ1-4,16
CASSIGRGGEQYF,TGTGCCAGTAGTATAGGAAGGGGAGGCGAGCAGTACTTC,.,TRBV19,.,TRBJ2-7,13
CAIFFPDSNSPLHF,TGTGCCATCTTTTTCCCGGACAGTAATTCACCCCTCCACTTT,.,TRBV2,.,TRBJ1-6,14
CASSLMGQGARTEAFF,TGTGCCAGCAGTTTAATGGGACAGGGGGCGAGAACTGAAGCTTTCTTT,TRBD1,TRBV27,once,TRBJ1-1,16
CASSYRGRESPLHF,TGTGCCAGCAGCTACAGGGGGCGCGAGTCACCCCTCCACTTT,TRBD1,TRBV7-8,.,TRBJ1-6,14
CATSRDRGPYEQYF,TGTGCCACCAGCAGAGACAGGGGGCCCTACGAGCAGTACTTC,TRBD1,TRBV15,.,TRBJ2-7,14
CASSPRRTGLRTGELFF,TGTGCCAGCAGCCCAAGAAGGACAGGGTTAAGGACCGGGGAGCTGTTTTTT,TRBD1,TRBV7-8,.,TRBJ2-2,17
CASSSKSSGVWNEQFF,TGTGCCAGCAGCTCCAAGTCTAGCGGGGTCTGGAATGAGCAGTTCTTC,TRBD2,TRBV7-8,.,TRBJ2-1,16
CASSTLPLLEGYEQYF,TGTGCCAGTAGTACGCTTCCTCTTCTCGAGGGCTACGAGCAGTACTTC,.,TRBV19,.,TRBJ2-7,16
CSARGLAGGLGGELFF,TGCAGTGCTAGAGGTCTAGCGGGGGGGCTAGGCGGGGAGCTGTTTTTT,TRBD2,TRBV20-1,few,TRBJ2-2,16
CSARDPAGVAGELFF,TGCAGTGCTAGAGATCCCGCGGGAGTAGCCGGGGAGCTGTTTTTT,TRBD2,TRBV20-1,.,TRBJ2-2,15
CASSEEGVSVGTEAFF,TGTGCCAGCAGTGAAGAGGGGGTCAGCGTGGGTACTGAAGCTTTCTTT,.,TRBV2,.,TRBJ1-1,16
CASSFQGAGEAFF,TGTGCCAGCAGTTTTCAGGGGGCGGGTGAAGCTTTCTTT,TRBD1,TRBV12-3/TRBV12-4,.,TRBJ1-1,13
CASNPGLAGVNEQFF,TGTGCCAGCAACCCCGGACTAGCGGGAGTAAATGAGCAGTTCTTC,TRBD2,TRBV28,few,TRBJ2-1,15
CASSEGGTLYTEAFF,TGTGCCAGCAGTGAAGGAGGGACGCTTTACACTGAAGCTTTCTTT,.,TRBV6-1,.,TRBJ1-1,15
CASSLSSGRGEQFF,TGTGCCAGCAGCTTATCTAGCGGGAGGGGTGAGCAGTTCTTC,TRBD2,TRBV7-2,.,TRBJ2-1,14
CASSQLAGASYEQYF,TGTGCCAGCAGTCAACTAGCGGGAGCCTCCTACGAGCAGTACTTC,TRBD2,TRBV6-1,.,TRBJ2-7,15
CSAQGLGNEQYF,TGCAGTGCTCAGGGACTAGGAAACGAGCAGTACTTC,TRBD2,TRBV20-1,few,TRBJ2-7,12
CASSIAAGYSYEQYF,TGTGCCAGTAGTATAGCGGCAGGGTATTCCTACGAGCAGTACTTC,.,TRBV19,.,TRBJ2-7,15
CASSYGDRGRREQFF,TGTGCCAGCAGTTACGGGGACAGGGGGCGTCGGGAGCAGTTCTTC,TRBD1,TRBV6-2/TRBV6-3,medium-sized,TRBJ2-1,15
CASNRLNTEAFF,TGTGCCAGCAACAGGTTGAACACTGAAGCTTTCTTT,.,TRBV6-1,.,TRBJ1-1,12
CASSLTGKSPLHF,TGTGCCAGCAGCTTGACCGGGAAGTCGCCCCTCCACTTT,.,TRBV27,few,TRBJ1-6,13
CSASAQGHYGYTF,TGCAGTGCTAGTGCCCAGGGTCACTATGGCTACACCTTC,.,TRBV20-1,.,TRBJ1-2,13